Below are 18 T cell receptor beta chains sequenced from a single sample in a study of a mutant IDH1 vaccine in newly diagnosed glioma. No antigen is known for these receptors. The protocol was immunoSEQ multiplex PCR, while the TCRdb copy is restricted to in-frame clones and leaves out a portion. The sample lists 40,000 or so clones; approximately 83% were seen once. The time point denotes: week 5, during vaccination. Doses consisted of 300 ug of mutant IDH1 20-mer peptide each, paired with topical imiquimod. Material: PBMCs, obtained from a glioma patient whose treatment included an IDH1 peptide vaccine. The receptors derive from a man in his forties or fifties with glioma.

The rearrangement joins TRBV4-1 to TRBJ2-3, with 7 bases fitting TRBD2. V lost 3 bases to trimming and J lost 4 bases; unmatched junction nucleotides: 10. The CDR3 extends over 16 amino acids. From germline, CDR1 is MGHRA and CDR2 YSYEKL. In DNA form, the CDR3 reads TGCGCCAGCAGCCAGGAACTAGCGCTCAGGGCAGATACGCAGTATTTT. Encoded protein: CASSQELALRADTQYF.

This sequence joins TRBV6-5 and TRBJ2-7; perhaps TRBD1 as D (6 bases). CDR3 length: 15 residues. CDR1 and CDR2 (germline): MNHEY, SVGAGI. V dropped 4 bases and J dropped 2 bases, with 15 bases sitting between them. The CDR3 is CASSLSQGSPYEQYF. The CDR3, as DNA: TGTGCCAGCAGTTTATCCCAGGGGTCCCCCTACGAGCAGTACTTC.

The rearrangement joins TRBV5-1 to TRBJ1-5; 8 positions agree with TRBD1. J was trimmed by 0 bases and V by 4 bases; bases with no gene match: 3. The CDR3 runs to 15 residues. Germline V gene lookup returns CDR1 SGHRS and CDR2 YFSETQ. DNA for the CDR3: TGCGCCAGCAGCCAGACAGGGGTTAGCAATCAGCCCCAGCATTTT. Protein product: CASSQTGVSNQPQHF.

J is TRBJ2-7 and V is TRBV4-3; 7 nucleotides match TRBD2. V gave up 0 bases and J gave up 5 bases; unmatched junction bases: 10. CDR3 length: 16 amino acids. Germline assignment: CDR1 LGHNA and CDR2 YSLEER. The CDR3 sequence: CASSQEGVAGKHEQYF. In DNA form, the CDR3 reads TGCGCCAGCAGCCAAGAAGGGGTAGCGGGCAAACACGAGCAGTACTTC.

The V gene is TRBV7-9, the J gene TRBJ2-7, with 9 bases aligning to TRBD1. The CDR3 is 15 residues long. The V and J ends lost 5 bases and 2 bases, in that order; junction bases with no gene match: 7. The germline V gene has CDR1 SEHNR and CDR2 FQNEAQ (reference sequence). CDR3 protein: CASSDGTGHPYEQYF. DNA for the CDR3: TGTGCCAGCAGCGACGGGACAGGGCACCCCTACGAGCAGTACTTC.

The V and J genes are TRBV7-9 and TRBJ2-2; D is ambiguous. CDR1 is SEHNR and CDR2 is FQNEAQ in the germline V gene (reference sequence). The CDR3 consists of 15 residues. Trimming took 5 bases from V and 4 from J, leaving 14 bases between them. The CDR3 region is CASSPRPWGTGELFF. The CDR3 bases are TGTGCCAGCAGCCCCCGTCCCTGGGGCACCGGGGAGCTGTTTTTT.

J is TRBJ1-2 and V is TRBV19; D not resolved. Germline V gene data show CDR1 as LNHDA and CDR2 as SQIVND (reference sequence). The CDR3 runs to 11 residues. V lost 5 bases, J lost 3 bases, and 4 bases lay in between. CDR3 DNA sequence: TGTGCCAGTAGTTGGTACTATGGCTACACCTTC. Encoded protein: CASSWYYGYTF.

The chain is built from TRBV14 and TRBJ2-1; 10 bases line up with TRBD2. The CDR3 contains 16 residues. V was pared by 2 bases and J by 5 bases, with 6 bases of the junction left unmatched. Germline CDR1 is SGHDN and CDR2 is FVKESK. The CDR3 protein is CASSQLSGGPHNEQFF. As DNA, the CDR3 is TGTGCCAGCAGCCAACTTAGCGGGGGGCCTCACAATGAGCAGTTCTTC.

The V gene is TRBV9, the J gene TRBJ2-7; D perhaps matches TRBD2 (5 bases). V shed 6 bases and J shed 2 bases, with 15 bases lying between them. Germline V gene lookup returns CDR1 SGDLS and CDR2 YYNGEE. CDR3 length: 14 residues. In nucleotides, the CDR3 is TGTGCCAGCACCCCGGGGAGCAGTCCCTACGAGCAGTACTTC. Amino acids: CASTPGSSPYEQYF.

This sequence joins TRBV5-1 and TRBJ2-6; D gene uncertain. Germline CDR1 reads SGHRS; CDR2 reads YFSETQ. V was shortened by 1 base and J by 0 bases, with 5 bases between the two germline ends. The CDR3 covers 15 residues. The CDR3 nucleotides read TGCGCCAGCAGCTTGCAACCCTCTGGGGCCAACGTCCTGACTTTC. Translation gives CASSLQPSGANVLTF.

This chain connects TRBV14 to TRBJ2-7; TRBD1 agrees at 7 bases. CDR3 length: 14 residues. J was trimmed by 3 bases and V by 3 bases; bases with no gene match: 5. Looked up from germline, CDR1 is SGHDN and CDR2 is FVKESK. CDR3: CASSHIYRGYEQYF. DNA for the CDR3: TGTGCCAGCAGCCATATATACAGGGGCTACGAGCAGTACTTC.

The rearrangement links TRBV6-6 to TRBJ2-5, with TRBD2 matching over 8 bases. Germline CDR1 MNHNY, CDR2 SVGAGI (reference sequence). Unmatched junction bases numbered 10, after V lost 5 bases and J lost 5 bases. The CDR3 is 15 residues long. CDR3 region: CASSTQREMGETQYF. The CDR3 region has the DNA TGTGCCAGCAGTACCCAGCGGGAGATGGGGGAGACCCAGTACTTC.

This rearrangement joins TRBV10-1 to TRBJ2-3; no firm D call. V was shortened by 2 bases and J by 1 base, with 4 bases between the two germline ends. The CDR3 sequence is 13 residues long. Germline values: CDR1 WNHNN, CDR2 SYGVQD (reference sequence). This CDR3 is CASSEPRTDTQYF. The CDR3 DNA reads TGCGCCAGCAGTGAGCCCCGCACAGATACGCAGTATTTT.

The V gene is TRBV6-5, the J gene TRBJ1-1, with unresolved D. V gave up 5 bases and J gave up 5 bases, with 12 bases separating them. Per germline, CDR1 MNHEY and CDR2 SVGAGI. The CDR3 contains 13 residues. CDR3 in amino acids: CASSRAAVTEAFF. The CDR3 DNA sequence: TGTGCCAGCAGTCGAGCGGCTGTTACTGAAGCTTTCTTT.

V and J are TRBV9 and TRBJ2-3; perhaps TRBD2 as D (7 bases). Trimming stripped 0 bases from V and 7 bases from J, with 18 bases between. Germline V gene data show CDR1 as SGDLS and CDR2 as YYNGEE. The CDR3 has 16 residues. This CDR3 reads CASSVARGGGLNTQYF. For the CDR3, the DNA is TGTGCCAGCAGCGTAGCTAGGGGGGGTGGTTTGAATACGCAGTATTTT.

The CDR3 bases are TGTGCCAGCAGCCCCCCGGGCTCCGTTGGAGATACGCAGTATTTT. Protein: CASSPPGSVGDTQYF. This chain links TRBV7-9 with TRBJ2-3; no firm D call. The V gene's germline CDR1 is SEHNR and CDR2 FQNEAQ (reference sequence). V was trimmed by 5 bases and J by 5 bases, leaving 17 bases between them. This CDR3 has 15 residues. The full variable domain, completed using reference TRBV7-9 and TRBJ2-3, is DTGVSQNPRHKITKRGQNVTFRCDPISEHNRLYWYRQTLGQGPEFLTYFQNEAQLEKSRLLSDRFSAERPKGSFSTLEIQRTEQGDSAMYLCASSPPGSVGDTQYFGPGTRLTVL.

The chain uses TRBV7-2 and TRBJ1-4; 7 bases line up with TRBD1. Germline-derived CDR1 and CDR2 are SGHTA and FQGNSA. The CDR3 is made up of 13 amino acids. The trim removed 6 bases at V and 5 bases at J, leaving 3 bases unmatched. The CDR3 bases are TGTGCCAGCAGGGCGGGACAGAATGAAAAACTGTTTTTT. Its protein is CASRAGQNEKLFF.

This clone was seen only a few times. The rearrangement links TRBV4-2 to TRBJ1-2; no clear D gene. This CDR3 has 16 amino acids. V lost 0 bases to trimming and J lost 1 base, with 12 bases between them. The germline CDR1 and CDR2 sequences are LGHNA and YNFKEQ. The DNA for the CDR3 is TGTGCCAGCAGCCAAGATAATGGCCGGAATAACTATGGCTACACCTTC. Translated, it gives CASSQDNGRNNYGYTF.